Reported below is one TCR beta chain. This clonotype has ten or more counts. Its antigen is still unknown. Base quality data are lacking; no much larger clone is found one base away. V gives up 4 bases and J gives up 1 base, and the segment between their germline ends measures 7 bases. From a lookup of the germline V gene (reference sequence), CDR1 and CDR2 are WNHNN and SYGVQD. The CDR3 starts with the cysteine, ends with the phenylalanine, and has 13 residues. Only the CDR3 part of the read is kept: 39 bases, read in frame from the first base. The data were taken from a study of Graves' ophthalmopathy and Graves' hyperthyroidism (dated by TCRdb to the late 2010s). Concerning the study at large: Hyperthyroidism was considered stable if no progression to ophthalmopathy occurred within 18 months of follow-up. In total, 135 blood samples were TCR-sequenced: 43 ophthalmopathy, some 75 hyperthyroidism and about 17 hyperthyroidism-to-ophthalmopathy patients. To tell Graves' ophthalmopathy apart from Graves' hyperthyroidism, and to predict which patients would progress to ophthalmopathy, the study relied on TCR beta repertoire signatures. A discovery set of about a hundred patients (approximately 45 ophthalmopathy, fewer than 60 stable hyperthyroidism) was enrolled to explore V-J signatures distinguishing ophthalmopathy from hyperthyroidism. In roughly six hyperthyroidism patients, the T-cell repertoires found in thyroid tissue were compared with those found in blood. Following sample collection, hyperthyroidism patients were given methimazole at a starting dose of 30 mg daily, and ophthalmopathy patients were given high-dose intravenous methylprednisolone. The independent validation cohort included about 20 hyperthyroidism patients plus 17 patients who later progressed from hyperthyroidism to ophthalmopathy.

Hyperthyroidism patients were newly diagnosed, with disease duration under 2 months, and aged 18 to 65 years. Patients with other autoimmune diseases, uncontrolled infections, pregnancy or lactation were excluded from the study. Diagnosis relied on clinical symptoms, serum thyroxine, TRAb, thyroid ultrasound and orbital computed tomography. Total RNA was extracted using Trizol reagent, and RNA quality was checked on an Agilent 2100 Bioanalyzer. TCR beta CDR3 regions were amplified from RNA transcripts for repertoire sequencing. HTBI primers and the Qiagen OneStep RT-PCR kit were used in a first-round RT-PCR, which was followed by a second-round multiplex PCR, size selection and purification. Sequencing of the libraries was carried out on an Illumina HiSeq2000 in paired-end mode with 100 bp reads. Concerning the study's data processing: SOAPnuke was used to process the reads, removing any read that contained adapters or uncalled bases, had a mean Phred below 15, or lacked an exact match to the constant primer or identifier. COPE v1.2.5 was used to merge the high-quality paired reads. Each unique nucleotide sequence was defined as a clonotype, and clonotypes were aligned to IMGT TRB V, D and J references with MiTCR v1.1. Only V-J combinations with frequency above 0.0001 were analysed, covering around 99% of repertoires. For each V-J combination, a TCR clonal expansion and chaos score was defined as F50 clonal expansion divided by the chaos observed in the TCRdist matrix. Welch's t-statistics and random forest were used to reduce the features to approximately 13 V-J combinations, which were then used as input to a naive Bayes classifier. The similarity between thyroid and blood repertoires was quantified using the Morisita-Horn index. TCRdb applied fastp at Q25 and MiXCR to the public reads, then kept only in-frame beta chains. Rows with one shared CDR3 protein collapse into an entry with the most common genes and DNA. TCRdb, not the authors, supplied the V and J calls. This sample gives over a million distinct CDR3 sequences in total; around a third of them show up just once. Around 10% of the sample is in the top ten clones.

Summary of the overall study and its limitations: The 13-signature model separated ophthalmopathy from stable hyperthyroidism with approximately 88% sensitivity and about 81% specificity in cross-validation, and 80%/75% in the test set. In validation, the model predicted ophthalmopathy progression with less than 71% sensitivity and less than 80% specificity; 12 predicted patients were CT-confirmed with GO in a median of approximately 6.2 months. Most expanded thyroid clonotypes with frequency above 0.001 were also detected in blood, suggesting blood repertoires may reflect the thyroid immune response. Sample size was not predetermined statistically, and investigators were not blinded to group allocation.

The sequencing input was peripheral blood or thyroid tissue (not recorded which). The chain uses TRBV10-1 and TRBJ1-1; no D gene call is confident. This sequence was found in an adult man with Graves' hyperthyroidism. The CDR3 here reads CASSGSQNTEAFF. The nucleotide sequence reads TGCGCCAGCAGTGGGTCCCAGAACACTGAAGCTTTCTTT.